This T cell receptor (beta chain) was identified in a study of T cells in Graves' hyperthyroidism and ophthalmopathy. This clonotype ranks as medium-sized. Regions amplified from RNA transcripts were the TCR beta CDR3 regions. HTBI primers were employed in a first-round RT-PCR of the TCR CDR3. One entry per CDR3 protein, called by TCRdb with MiXCR from the multiplex PCR reads. The sample lists about 96,000 distinct CDR3 sequences, around 50% occurring once. The hyperthyroidism patients had all been newly diagnosed, and their disease duration was under 2 months. Their ages ranged from 18 to 65 years. Clinicians diagnosed patients from clinical symptoms, serum thyroxine and TRAb, thyroid ultrasound and orbital computed tomography. V was clipped by 4 bases and J by 6 bases, with 6 bases between them. The germline V gene encodes CDR1 PRHDT and CDR2 FYEKMQ (reference sequence). The CDR3 is 11 residues long.

This TCR was sampled from a woman in her thirties or forties with Graves' hyperthyroidism. This chain links TRBV13 with TRBJ1-1, with D unresolved. The sequencing sample was made of blood. This CDR3 is CASSWKPEAFF. The CDR3 DNA reads as TGTGCCAGCAGCTGGAAACCTGAAGCTTTCTTT.